This T cell receptor beta chain was sequenced in a study of control samples from healthy donors and cancer patients. The V end lost 4 bases, the J end lost 3 bases, and 19 bases lay between the germline ends. The CDR3 is 16 amino acids. The germline CDR1 and CDR2 sequences are SEHNR and FQNEAQ (reference sequence). Clones were read by immunoSEQ multiplex PCR, and TCRdb kept only the in-frame ones, dropping some. The sample shows 90,000 or so clones, about 87% of them seen only once. The source is a woman aged 65 to 85 in good health. V and J are TRBV7-9 and TRBJ2-7, with D possibly TRBD2 on 5 matching bases. The source material was blood. The CDR3 protein is CASSWRTSGLGYEQYF. CDR3 sequence (DNA): TGTGCCAGCAGCTGGCGGACTTCCGGATTGGGCTACGAGCAGTACTTC.